These 5 T cell receptor beta chains were all obtained from the same sample, sequenced in a study of cytomegalovirus exposure and HLA in healthy donors. Profiling relied on immunoSEQ multiplex PCR, and the TCRdb table lists in-frame clones only, not all of them. In the table there are about 150,000 clones, about 86% of which are singletons. Sample: PBMCs. Receptors originate from a human donor in good health.

The chain has TRBV5-1 and TRBJ2-3, with 9 bases matching TRBD2. Looked up from germline, CDR1 is SGHRS and CDR2 is YFSETQ. Trimming cost V 1 base and J 2 bases; bases outside gene matches: 8. The CDR3 totals 17 residues. As DNA, the CDR3 is TGCGCCAGCAGCTTGAGGCGGGAGGGCACTCTCACAGATACGCAGTATTTT. Encoded protein: CASSLRREGTLTDTQYF.

J is TRBJ1-5 and V is TRBV2; D is possibly TRBD1 (6 bases). Germline V lookup: CDR1 SNHLY, CDR2 FYNNEI. The CDR3 is 14 residues long. The V end lost 4 bases, the J end lost 4 bases, and 11 bases lay between the germline ends. The CDR3 reads CASSGRQANQPQHF. The CDR3 DNA reads as TGTGCCAGCAGTGGTCGACAGGCTAATCAGCCCCAGCATTTT.

V is TRBV2 and J is TRBJ1-6; D not resolved. This CDR3 spans 13 amino acids. Germline V gives CDR1 SNHLY, CDR2 FYNNEI. V was clipped by 6 bases and J by 9 bases, with 12 bases between them. The CDR3 DNA follows: TGTGCCAGCAGGAAAGAGGGCCCTTCACCCCTCCACTTT. Residues: CASRKEGPSPLHF.

The chain employs TRBV29-1 and TRBJ1-1; D gene unclear. The CDR3 spans 13 residues. Germline V gene sequence: CDR1 SQVTM, CDR2 ANQGSEA. Trimming took off 6 bases at V and 1 base at J, with 12 bases between the two ends. The chain's CDR3 is CSVGLVENTEAFF. The CDR3 DNA reads as TGCAGCGTGGGCCTGGTAGAGAACACTGAAGCTTTCTTT.

This clone occurred once. The V and J genes are TRBV15 and TRBJ1-4; 8 bases agree with TRBD1. Losses at the gene ends were 5 bases for V and 15 bases for J; bases not matched to a gene: 8. The V gene's germline CDR1 is LNHNV and CDR2 YYDKDF (reference sequence). The length of the CDR3 is 12 residues. CDR3 in amino acids: CATSQDREVLFF. The CDR3, as DNA: TGTGCCACCAGCCAGGACAGGGAAGTTTTGTTTTTT.